This TCR beta chain is drawn from a study of blood T cell repertoires in COVID-19. Per the authors' pipeline: Cell counts per sample came from amplifying reference gene primers. Produced via immunoSEQ multiplex PCR; TCRdb's table is partial and in-frame only. That table is the source of V, J and clone size, and D and trimming were worked out from the DNA. The sample carries fewer than 95,000 clones, approximately 75% recorded once. The clonotype originates from a woman aged 80 or older with acute or convalescent COVID-19. The sequenced sample consisted of peripheral blood.

CDR3 in DNA: TGTGCCAGCAGTTTATCCGGGGACTATGGCTACACCTTC. It codes for CASSLSGDYGYTF. J is TRBJ1-2 and V is TRBV12-3 or TRBV12-4; D ambiguous. The CDR3 consists of 13 residues. V was trimmed by 2 bases and J by 3 bases, leaving 7 bases between them.